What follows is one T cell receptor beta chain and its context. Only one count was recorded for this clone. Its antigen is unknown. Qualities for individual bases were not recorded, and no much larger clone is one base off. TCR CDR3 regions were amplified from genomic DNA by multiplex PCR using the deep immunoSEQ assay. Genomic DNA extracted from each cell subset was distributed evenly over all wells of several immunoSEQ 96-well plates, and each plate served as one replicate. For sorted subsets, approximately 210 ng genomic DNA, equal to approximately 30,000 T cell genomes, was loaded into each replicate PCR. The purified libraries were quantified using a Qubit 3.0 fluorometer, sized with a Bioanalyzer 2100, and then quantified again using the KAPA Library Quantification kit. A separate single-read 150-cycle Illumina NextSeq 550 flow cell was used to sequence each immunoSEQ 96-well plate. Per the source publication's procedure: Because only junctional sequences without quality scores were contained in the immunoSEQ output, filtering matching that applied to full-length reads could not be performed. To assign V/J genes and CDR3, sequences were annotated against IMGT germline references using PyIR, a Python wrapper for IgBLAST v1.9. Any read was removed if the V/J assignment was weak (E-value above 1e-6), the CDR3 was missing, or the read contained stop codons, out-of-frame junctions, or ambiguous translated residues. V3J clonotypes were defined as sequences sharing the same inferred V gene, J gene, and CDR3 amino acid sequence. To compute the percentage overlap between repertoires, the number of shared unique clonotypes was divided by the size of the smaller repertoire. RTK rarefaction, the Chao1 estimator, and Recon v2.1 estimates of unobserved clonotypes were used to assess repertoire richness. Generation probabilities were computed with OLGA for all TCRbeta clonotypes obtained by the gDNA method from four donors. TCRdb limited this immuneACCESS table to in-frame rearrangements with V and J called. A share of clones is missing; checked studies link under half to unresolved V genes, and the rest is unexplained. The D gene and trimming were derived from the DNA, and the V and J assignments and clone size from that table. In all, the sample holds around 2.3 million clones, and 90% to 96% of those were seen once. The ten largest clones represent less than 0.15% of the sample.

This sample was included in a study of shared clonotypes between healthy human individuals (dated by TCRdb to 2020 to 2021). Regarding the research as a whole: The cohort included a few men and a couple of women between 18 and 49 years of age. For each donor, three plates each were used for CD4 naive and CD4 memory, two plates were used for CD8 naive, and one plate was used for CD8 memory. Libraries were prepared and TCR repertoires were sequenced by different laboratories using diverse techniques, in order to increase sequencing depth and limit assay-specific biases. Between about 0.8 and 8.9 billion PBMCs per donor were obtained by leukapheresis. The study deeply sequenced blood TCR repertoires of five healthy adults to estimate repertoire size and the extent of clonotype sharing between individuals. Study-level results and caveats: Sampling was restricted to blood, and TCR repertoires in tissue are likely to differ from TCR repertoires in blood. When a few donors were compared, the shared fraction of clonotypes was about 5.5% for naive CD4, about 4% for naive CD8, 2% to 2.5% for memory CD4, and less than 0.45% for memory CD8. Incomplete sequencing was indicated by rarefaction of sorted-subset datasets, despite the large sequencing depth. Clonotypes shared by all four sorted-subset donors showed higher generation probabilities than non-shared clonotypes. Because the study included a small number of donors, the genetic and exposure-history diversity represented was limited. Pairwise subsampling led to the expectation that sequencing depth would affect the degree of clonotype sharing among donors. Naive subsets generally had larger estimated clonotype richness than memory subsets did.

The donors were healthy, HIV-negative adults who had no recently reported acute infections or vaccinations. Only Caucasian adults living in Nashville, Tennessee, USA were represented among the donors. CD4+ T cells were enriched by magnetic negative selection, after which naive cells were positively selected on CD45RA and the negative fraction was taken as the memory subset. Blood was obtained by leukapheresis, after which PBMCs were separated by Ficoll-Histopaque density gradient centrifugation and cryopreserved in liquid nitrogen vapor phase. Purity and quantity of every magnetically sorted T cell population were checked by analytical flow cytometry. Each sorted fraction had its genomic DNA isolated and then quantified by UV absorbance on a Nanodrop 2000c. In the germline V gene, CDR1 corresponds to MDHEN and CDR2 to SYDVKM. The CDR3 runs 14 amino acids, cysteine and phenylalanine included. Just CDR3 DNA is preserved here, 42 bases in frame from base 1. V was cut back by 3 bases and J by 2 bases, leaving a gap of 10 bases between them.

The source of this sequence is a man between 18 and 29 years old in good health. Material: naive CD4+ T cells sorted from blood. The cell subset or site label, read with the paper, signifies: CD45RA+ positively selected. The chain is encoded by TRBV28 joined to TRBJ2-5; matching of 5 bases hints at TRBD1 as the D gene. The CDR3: CASSFDSKQETQYF. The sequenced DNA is TGTGCCAGCAGTTTCGACAGCAAACAAGAGACCCAGTACTTC.